The rows below give T cell receptor beta chains drawn from one sample of a study of regulatory T cells in long-lasting Graves disease. Using its own MiXCR run on the multiplex PCR reads, TCRdb lists one record per CDR3 protein. The sample holds 400,000 to 600,000 distinct CDR3 sequences, roughly a fifth seen once. The input for sequencing was peripheral blood mononuclear cells (PBMCs), taken when the disease was refractory, from a patient treated with antithyroid drugs. The receptors come from a female donor with Graves disease. CDR3s include the opening cysteine and the closing phenylalanine or tryptophan. The D gene is left open where the match is weak. A clone size is listed for some rows: how often the clone was seen (once, few, many), or a class if it is expanded.

TRBJ1-2	TRBD1	few	TRBV6-1	TGTGCCAGCACCGAGAGGGGGCTGGGCGGGGGCTACACCTTC	CASTERGLGGGYTF
TRBJ2-5	TRBD2	few	TRBV5-4	TGTGCCAGCACCACTGGCGGGAGAGAGACCCAGTACTTC	CASTTGGRETQYF
TRBJ2-7	TRBD2	-	TRBV20-1	TGCAGTGCTAGAGTCCTAGCGGGAGGGTACGAGCAGTACTTC	CSARVLAGGYEQYF
TRBJ1-4	-	-	TRBV20-1	TGCAGTGCTGTATGGAGCAGGACTAATGAAAAACTGTTTTTT	CSAVWSRTNEKLFF
TRBJ1-5	-	-	TRBV7-9	TGTGCCAGCAGCGAAACAGGGATAGGACAGCCCCAGCATTTT	CASSETGIGQPQHF
TRBJ1-6	-	few	TRBV20-1	TGCAGTGCTTCCCCCCCAGTCTCCCGTTCACCCCTCCACTTT	CSASPPVSRSPLHF
TRBJ1-1	-	many	TRBV12-3/TRBV12-4	TGTGCCAGCAGTTTAGATGAGGGGACTGAAGCTTTCTTT	CASSLDEGTEAFF
TRBJ2-7	TRBD2	few	TRBV20-1	TGCAGTGCTTCCGGACTAGCGGGGACCTACGAGCAGTACTTC	CSASGLAGTYEQYF
TRBJ1-6	-	-	TRBV20-1	TGCAGTGCTAGGGAACTCTCCTATAATTCACCCCTCCACTTT	CSARELSYNSPLHF
TRBJ2-5	-	-	TRBV12-3/TRBV12-4	TGTGCCAGCAGACTCACAGGGTTGGGAGAGACCCAGTACTTC	CASRLTGLGETQYF
TRBJ2-7	-	few	TRBV5-1	TGCGCCAGCAGCCCCAGTGGTCTCGAGCAGTACTTC	CASSPSGLEQYF
TRBJ1-3	-	few	TRBV12-3/TRBV12-4	TGTGCCAGCAGCCCCCTGGCCTCTGGAAACACCATATATTTT	CASSPLASGNTIYF
TRBJ2-2	-	-	TRBV7-9	TGTGCCAGCAACCCTCCCCAGACAGCGGACACCGGGGAGCTGTTTTTT	CASNPPQTADTGELFF
TRBJ2-2	TRBD2	-	TRBV6-1	TGTGCCAGCAGTCGGGAGGGAGCCACCGGGGAGCTGTTTTTT	CASSREGATGELFF
TRBJ2-5	-	many	TRBV6-1	TGTGCCAGCAGTGACTGGGAGACCCAGTACTTC	CASSDWETQYF
TRBJ1-2	-	-	TRBV12-3/TRBV12-4	TGTGCCAGCAGTTCAGTGGGACTCAGGGGCTATGGCTACACCTTC	CASSSVGLRGYGYTF
TRBJ2-2	-	many	TRBV12-3/TRBV12-4	TGTGCCAGCAGTTTATTGTTGGCCGGGGAGCTGTTTTTT	CASSLLLAGELFF
TRBJ2-5	-	many	TRBV6-2/TRBV6-3	TGTGCCAGCAGTGACGCCAGGACCCAGGAGACCCAGTACTTC	CASSDARTQETQYF
TRBJ1-4	TRBD1	-	TRBV6-1	TGTGCCAGCAGTAGACGACAGGGTGAAGAAAAACTGTTTTTT	CASSRRQGEEKLFF
TRBJ1-1	-	-	TRBV4-1	TGCGCCAGCAGCCACCCTGGACTTCCCGGGGGAACTGAAGCTTTCTTT	CASSHPGLPGGTEAFF
TRBJ2-5	-	few	TRBV2	TGTGCCAGCAAAAAGGGATTCGAGACCCAGTACTTC	CASKKGFETQYF
TRBJ1-2	-	many	TRBV28	TGTGCCAGCAGTCAGGCGGATTCGAGGTATGGCTACACCTTC	CASSQADSRYGYTF
TRBJ2-5	-	many	TRBV29-1	TGCAGCGTTGGACAGATGTACCAAGAGACCCAGTACTTC	CSVGQMYQETQYF
TRBJ1-5	-	many	TRBV11-1	TGTGCCAGCAGCTTTGGCCTAGGTCAGCCCCAGCATTTT	CASSFGLGQPQHF
TRBJ1-2	TRBD1	-	TRBV10-3	TGTGCCATCAGAGTGGACAGGGTATATGGCTACACCTTC	CAIRVDRVYGYTF
TRBJ1-2	-	-	TRBV12-3/TRBV12-4	TGTGCCAGCAGTTTTCTTCGGTATGGCTACACCTTC	CASSFLRYGYTF
TRBJ2-7	TRBD1	-	TRBV5-6	TGTGCCAGCAGCGCCCTGAGACAGGGCCTTTCCTACGAGCAGTACTTC	CASSALRQGLSYEQYF
TRBJ1-2	-	-	TRBV15	TGTGCCACCAGCAGAGATGGTCGCTTAATAGCTAACTATGGCTACACCTTC	CATSRDGRLIANYGYTF
TRBJ1-2	-	-	TRBV14	TGTGCCAGCAGCCAAGGACGGAGGATGTATGGCTACACCTTC	CASSQGRRMYGYTF
TRBJ2-5	-	many	TRBV9	TGTGCCAGCAGCCCCCGGAAGTGGGGCAGATTCCAAGAGACCCAGTACTTC	CASSPRKWGRFQETQYF
TRBJ1-1	-	-	TRBV5-5	TGTGCCAGCAGCCCCTCCCACACTGAAGCTTTCTTT	CASSPSHTEAFF
TRBJ1-2	-	many	TRBV29-1	TGCAGCGTTGACAGGGTACCAAACTATGGCTACACCTTC	CSVDRVPNYGYTF
TRBJ1-1	TRBD1	many	TRBV24-1	TGTGCCACCAGTGCCTCGGGACAGCTGAACACTGAAGCTTTCTTT	CATSASGQLNTEAFF